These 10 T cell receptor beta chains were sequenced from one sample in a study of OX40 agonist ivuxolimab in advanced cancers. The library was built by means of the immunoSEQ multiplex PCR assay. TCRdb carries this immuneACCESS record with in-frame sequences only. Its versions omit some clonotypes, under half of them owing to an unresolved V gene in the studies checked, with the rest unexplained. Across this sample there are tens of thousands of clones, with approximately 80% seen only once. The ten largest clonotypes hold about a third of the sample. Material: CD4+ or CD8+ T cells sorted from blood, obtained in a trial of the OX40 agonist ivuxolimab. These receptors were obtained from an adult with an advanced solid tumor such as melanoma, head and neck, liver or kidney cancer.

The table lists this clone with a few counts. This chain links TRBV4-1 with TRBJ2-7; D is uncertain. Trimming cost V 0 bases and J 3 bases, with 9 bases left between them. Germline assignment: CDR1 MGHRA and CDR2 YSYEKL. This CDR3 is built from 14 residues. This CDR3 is CASSQDQNFYEQYF. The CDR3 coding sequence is TGCGCCAGCAGCCAAGATCAGAACTTCTACGAGCAGTACTTC.

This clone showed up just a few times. CDR3 region: CAWSSGTGRAFF. In DNA form, the CDR3 reads TGTGCCTGGAGTTCCGGGACAGGAAGAGCTTTCTTT. The chain employs TRBV30 and TRBJ1-1, with 8 bases lining up with TRBD1. CDR1 is GTSNPN, CDR2 SVGIG, per germline (reference sequence). Germline trimming cut 2 bases from V and 10 bases from J; bases unmatched to any gene: 6. The CDR3 sequence is 12 residues long.

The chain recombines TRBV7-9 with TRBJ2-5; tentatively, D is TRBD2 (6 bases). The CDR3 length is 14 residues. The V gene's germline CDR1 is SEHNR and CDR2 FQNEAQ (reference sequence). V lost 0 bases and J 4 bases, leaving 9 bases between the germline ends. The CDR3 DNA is TGTGCCAGCAGCTTAGCTCCAGCGGGAGAGACCCAGTACTTC. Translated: CASSLAPAGETQYF.

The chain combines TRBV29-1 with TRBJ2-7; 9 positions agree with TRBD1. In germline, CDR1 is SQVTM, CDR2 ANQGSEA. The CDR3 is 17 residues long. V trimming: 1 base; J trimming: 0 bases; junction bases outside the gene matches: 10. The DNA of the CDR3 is TGCAGCGTTGAAGCCTACCTAGGACAGGGGACCTCCTACGAGCAGTACTTC. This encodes CSVEAYLGQGTSYEQYF.

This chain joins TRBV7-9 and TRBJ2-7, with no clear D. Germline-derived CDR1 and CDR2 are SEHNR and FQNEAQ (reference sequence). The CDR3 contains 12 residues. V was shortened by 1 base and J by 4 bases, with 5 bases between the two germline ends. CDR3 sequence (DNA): TGTGCCAGCAGCTTAGATTTGTACGAGCAGTACTTC. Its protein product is CASSLDLYEQYF.

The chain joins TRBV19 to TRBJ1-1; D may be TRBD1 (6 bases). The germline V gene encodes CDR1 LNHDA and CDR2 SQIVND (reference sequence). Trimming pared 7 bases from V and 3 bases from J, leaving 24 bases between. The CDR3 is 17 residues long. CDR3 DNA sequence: TGTGCCAGTACCCCTCTTAACAGGGTGGGTTTGGACACTGAAGCTTTCTTT. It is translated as CASTPLNRVGLDTEAFF.

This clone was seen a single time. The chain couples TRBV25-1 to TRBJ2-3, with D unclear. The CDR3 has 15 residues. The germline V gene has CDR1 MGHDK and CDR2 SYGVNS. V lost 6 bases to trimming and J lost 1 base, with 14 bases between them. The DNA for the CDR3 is TGTGCCAGCAGCTTAATAAATGGGGGCACAGATACGCAGTATTTT. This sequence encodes CASSLINGGTDTQYF. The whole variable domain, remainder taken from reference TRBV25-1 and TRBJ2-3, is EADIYQTPRYLVIGTGKKITLECSQTMGHDKMYWYQQDPGMELHLIHYSYGVNSTEKGDLSSESTVSRIRTEHFPLTLESARPSHTSQYLCASSLINGGTDTQYFGPGTRLTVL.

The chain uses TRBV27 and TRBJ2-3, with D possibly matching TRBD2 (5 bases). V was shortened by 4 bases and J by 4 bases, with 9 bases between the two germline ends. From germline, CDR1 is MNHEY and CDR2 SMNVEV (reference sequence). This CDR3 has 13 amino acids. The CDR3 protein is CASSYEGPDTQYF. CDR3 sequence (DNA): TGTGCCAGCAGTTATGAGGGTCCAGATACGCAGTATTTT.

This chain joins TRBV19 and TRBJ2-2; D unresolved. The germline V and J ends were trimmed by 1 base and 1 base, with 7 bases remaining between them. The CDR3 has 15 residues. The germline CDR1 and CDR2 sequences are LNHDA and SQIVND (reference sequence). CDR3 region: CASSIVLVNTGELFF. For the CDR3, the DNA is TGTGCCAGTAGTATAGTCCTAGTGAACACCGGGGAGCTGTTTTTT.

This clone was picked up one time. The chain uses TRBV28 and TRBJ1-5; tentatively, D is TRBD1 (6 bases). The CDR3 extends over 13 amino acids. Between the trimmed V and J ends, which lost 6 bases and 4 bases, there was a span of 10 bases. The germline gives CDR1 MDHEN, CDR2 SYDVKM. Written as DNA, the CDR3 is TGTGCCAGCAGAATACAGGGAAATCAGCCCCAGCATTTT. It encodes CASRIQGNQPQHF. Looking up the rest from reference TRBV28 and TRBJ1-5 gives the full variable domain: DVKVTQSSRYLVKRTGEKVFLECVQDMDHENMFWYRQDPGLGLRLIYFSYDVKMKEKGDIPEGYSVSREKKERFSLILESASTNQTSMYLCASRIQGNQPQHFGDGTRLSIL.